This entry lists 22 T cell receptor beta chains sequenced from one sample in a study of a mutant IDH1 vaccine in newly diagnosed glioma. Time point reported: baseline, week 1 (first vaccination visit). The treatment here: pre-vaccination baseline after standard-of-care therapy. The method was immunoSEQ multiplex PCR; TCRdb's version includes in-frame clones alone and lacks a portion of them. In the table there are some 95,000 clones, roughly 78% of which are singletons. Sequenced here: PBMCs, sampled from a glioma patient treated with radiotherapy, temozolomide or both. These receptor sequences come from a man aged 40-49 years with glioma.

Points on this clone: Other nucleotide sequences in the sample specify the same CDR3. CDR3 in amino acids: CASSVDSYSNQPQHF. The CDR3 DNA is TGTGCCAGCAGCGTAGACAGCTATAGCAATCAGCCCCAGCATTTT. V is TRBV9 and J is TRBJ1-5; D is unresolved. Trimming cost V 0 bases and J 0 bases, with 7 bases left between them. Germline values: CDR1 SGDLS, CDR2 YYNGEE. The CDR3 loop spans 15 amino acids.

The chain recombines TRBV13 with TRBJ1-4; no definite D call. The CDR3 is made up of 15 amino acids. Germline loops: CDR1 PRHDT, CDR2 FYEKMQ (reference sequence). V dropped 5 bases and J dropped 5 bases, with 15 bases sitting between them. CDR3: CASSLRQGWNEKLFF. CDR3 DNA sequence: TGTGCCAGCAGCCTCCGACAAGGGTGGAATGAAAAACTGTTTTTT.

The chain is built from TRBV12-2 and TRBJ2-4. TRBV12-2 is a listed pseudogene. The CDR3 has 14 amino acids. The CDR3 sequence is CASRFRVLGNIQYF. Here the CDR3 DNA reads TGTGCAAGTCGCTTTAGGGTACTGGGGAACATTCAGTACTTC.

This clone was seen only once. The chain couples TRBV19 to TRBJ1-5; a weak D match, TRBD1 (6 bases). V shed 7 bases and J shed 4 bases, with 17 bases lying between them. In germline, CDR1 is LNHDA, CDR2 SQIVND (reference sequence). The CDR3 consists of 15 residues. The CDR3 coding sequence is TGTGCCAGTAACCCGGGGGCGGGTGTAAATCAGCCCCAGCATTTT. It translates to CASNPGAGVNQPQHF. Full variable domain (remainder filled in from reference TRBV19 and TRBJ1-5): DGGITQSPKYLFRKEGQNVTLSCEQNLNHDAMYWYRQDPGQGLRLIYYSQIVNDFQKGDIAEGYSVSREKKESFPLTVTSAQKNPTAFYLCASNPGAGVNQPQHFGDGTRLSIL.

V and J are TRBV28 and TRBJ2-4, with 8 bases lining up with TRBD2. Germline values: CDR1 MDHEN, CDR2 SYDVKM. The CDR3 is 14 amino acids. Germline trimming cut 5 bases from V and 8 bases from J; bases unmatched to any gene: 8. CDR3 nucleotides: TGTGCCAGCAGTCTCTTCCGGGAGGGCCACATTCAGTACTTC. Translating it yields CASSLFREGHIQYF.

V is TRBV28 and J is TRBJ2-5, with D hard to call. The CDR3 is 15 amino acids. The V and J ends lost 3 bases and 4 bases respectively, with 15 bases between them. Germline V gene lookup returns CDR1 MDHEN and CDR2 SYDVKM. CDR3 in DNA: TGTGCCAGCAGTTTCCTGCAGTTCAAGCGAGAGACCCAGTACTTC. Translating it yields CASSFLQFKRETQYF.

CDR3 in DNA: TGTGCCAGCACCCTCGGGTACGAGCAGTACTTC. Its protein is CASTLGYEQYF. The gene calls are TRBV28 and TRBJ2-7; unclear D gene. The CDR3 has 11 residues. Germline assignment: CDR1 MDHEN and CDR2 SYDVKM. Trimming left V 7 bases short and J 4 bases short, with 8 bases between.

This rearrangement joins TRBV6-5 to TRBJ2-4; D unclear. The CDR3 has 13 residues. V lost 5 bases to trimming and J lost 5 bases, with 10 bases between them. The germline V gene encodes CDR1 MNHEY and CDR2 SVGAGI. CDR3 in amino acids: CASSRHGENIQYF. The DNA of the CDR3 is TGTGCCAGCAGTAGACACGGAGAAAACATTCAGTACTTC.

Regarding this clone: At the DNA level, this CDR3 is encoded by other sequences in the same sample as well. The chain combines TRBV19 with TRBJ2-3; 7 bases fit TRBD2. The V gene's germline CDR1 is LNHDA and CDR2 SQIVND (reference sequence). Germline trimming cut 3 bases from V and 0 bases from J; bases unmatched to any gene: 3. The CDR3 sequence is 15 residues long. The CDR3 sequence is CASSIFSGSTDTQYF. CDR3 in DNA: TGTGCCAGTAGTATCTTTAGCGGGAGCACAGATACGCAGTATTTT.

The J gene is TRBJ2-4, the V gene TRBV7-2, with TRBD2 matching 8 bases. The CDR3 consists of 16 residues. In germline, CDR1 is SGHTA, CDR2 FQGNSA. The V and J ends lost 7 bases and 10 bases, in that order; junction bases with no gene match: 18. CDR3 nucleotides: TGTGCCAGCAACCAAGGCCTAGCGGGCCCCCGGGGGATTCAGTACTTC. Translated: CASNQGLAGPRGIQYF.

This clone was found a few times. The genes are TRBV10-3 and TRBJ1-5; D is uncertain. Trimming took 11 bases from V and 5 from J, leaving 10 bases between them. Germline V gene lookup returns CDR1 ENHRY and CDR2 SYGVKD. The length of the CDR3 is 11 residues. The CDR3 bases are TGTGCCTCCGGAGTCGATCAGCCCCAGCATTTT. Translation gives CASGVDQPQHF.

V and J are TRBV7-2 and TRBJ2-2; 14 bases match TRBD2. Germline trimming cut 3 bases from V and 3 bases from J; bases unmatched to any gene: 0. Germline assignment: CDR1 SGHTA and CDR2 FQGNSA. The CDR3 loop spans 16 amino acids. This chain's CDR3 is CASSLGLAGDTGELFF. For the CDR3, the DNA is TGTGCCAGCAGCTTGGGACTAGCGGGGGACACCGGGGAGCTGTTTTTT.

This clone has a single count. This sequence joins TRBV19 and TRBJ2-7, with TRBD2 matching over 8 bases. The V gene's germline CDR1 is LNHDA and CDR2 SQIVND (reference sequence). Germline trimming cut 3 bases from V and 2 bases from J; bases unmatched to any gene: 3. The CDR3 is 14 residues long. The CDR3 DNA reads as TGTGCCAGTAGTATGGAGGGACTAGCCTACGAGCAGTACTTC. This sequence encodes CASSMEGLAYEQYF.

This clone was seen just once. The chain has TRBV6-5 and TRBJ2-1; TRBD1 or TRBD2 may be the D gene (5 bases each). The CDR3 sequence is 15 residues long. CDR1 and CDR2 from the germline V gene are MNHEY and SVGAGI. The V end was cut by 3 bases, the J end by 2 bases, with 11 bases between. CDR3 region: CASSYLGTAYNEQFF. The CDR3 coding sequence is TGTGCCAGCAGTTATTTAGGGACGGCCTACAATGAGCAGTTCTTC.

This clone showed up just once. This chain uses TRBV4-3 with TRBJ1-2, with TRBD1 as a possible D gene (6 bases). Trimming shortened V by 3 bases and J by 2 bases, and 13 bases separated the two germline ends. Germline lookup yields CDR1 LGHNA and CDR2 YSLEER. The CDR3 has 15 residues. CDR3 DNA sequence: TGCGCCAGCAGCCACAGAGACAGGCTCAACTATGGCTACACCTTC. Residues: CASSHRDRLNYGYTF.

This chain uses TRBV13 with TRBJ1-5; unclear D gene. Germline V gene data show CDR1 as PRHDT and CDR2 as FYEKMQ (reference sequence). The CDR3 runs 14 residues. The V gene lost 0 bases and the J gene lost 3 bases, with 6 bases spanning the gap. This CDR3 is CASSLGMNNQPQHF. The CDR3 coding sequence is TGTGCCAGCAGCTTAGGCATGAACAATCAGCCCCAGCATTTT.

The table lists this clone with a few counts. J is TRBJ2-7 and V is TRBV5-6, with D perhaps TRBD1 (6 bases). Trimming took 4 bases from V and 4 from J, leaving 12 bases between them. The germline gives CDR1 SGHDT, CDR2 YYEEEE. The CDR3 spans 13 residues. CDR3 amino acids: CASSRSGQYEQYF. The CDR3 bases are TGTGCCAGCAGCCGATCCGGACAGTACGAGCAGTACTTC.

The chain links TRBV7-9 to TRBJ2-7; no definite D call. The germline CDR1 and CDR2 sequences are SEHNR and FQNEAQ (reference sequence). The V end lost 3 bases, the J end lost 4 bases, and 4 bases lay between the germline ends. The CDR3 is made up of 11 amino acids. The chain's CDR3 is CASSLQYEQYF. CDR3 sequence (DNA): TGTGCCAGCAGCTTGCAATACGAGCAGTACTTC.

The chain employs TRBV6-6 and TRBJ2-2, with D hard to call. V was shortened by 0 bases and J by 2 bases, with 10 bases between the two germline ends. There are 16 residues in the CDR3. Germline V gives CDR1 MNHNY, CDR2 SVGAGI (reference sequence). CDR3 sequence reads: CASSYSPGFNTGELFF. The CDR3 DNA reads TGTGCCAGCAGTTACTCCCCAGGTTTTAACACCGGGGAGCTGTTTTTT.

This clone occurred a few times. The chain employs TRBV2 and TRBJ2-2; no clear D. The CDR3 has 11 residues. Per germline, CDR1 SNHLY and CDR2 FYNNEI. The V end lost 8 bases, the J end lost 5 bases, and 6 bases lay between the germline ends. The DNA for the CDR3 is TGTGCCAGCGCAGCTACCGGGGAGCTGTTTTTT. Translation gives CASAATGELFF.

CDR3 sequence: CAWLVNTEAFF. CDR3 nucleotides: TGTGCCTGGTTAGTAAACACTGAAGCTTTCTTT. This chain connects TRBV30 to TRBJ1-1; no clear D gene. The V end lost 5 bases, the J end lost 2 bases, and 6 bases lay between the germline ends. Germline V gene data show CDR1 as GTSNPN and CDR2 as SVGIG (reference sequence). This CDR3 has 11 residues.

The V call is TRBV5-1, the J call TRBJ2-1; a weak D match, TRBD1 (8 bases). V was clipped by 4 bases and J by 4 bases, with 15 bases between them. CDR3 length: 15 amino acids. Germline V gives CDR1 SGHRS, CDR2 YFSETQ. For the CDR3, the DNA is TGCGCCAGCAGCCCAGGACAGGGAGGGTACAATGAGCAGTTCTTC. It codes for CASSPGQGGYNEQFF.